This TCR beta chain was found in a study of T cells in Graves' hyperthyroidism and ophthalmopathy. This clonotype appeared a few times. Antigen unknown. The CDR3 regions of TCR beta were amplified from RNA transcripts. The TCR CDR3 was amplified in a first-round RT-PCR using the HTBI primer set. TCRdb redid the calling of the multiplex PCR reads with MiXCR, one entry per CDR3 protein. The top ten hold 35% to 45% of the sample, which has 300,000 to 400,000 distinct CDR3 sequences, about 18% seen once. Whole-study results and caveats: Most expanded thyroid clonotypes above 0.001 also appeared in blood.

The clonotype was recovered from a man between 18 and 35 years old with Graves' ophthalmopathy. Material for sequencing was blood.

CDR3 loop: CASRPTSGQGLIEQYF. The CDR3 nucleotides are TGTGCCAGCAGGCCGACTTCGGGACAGGGGCTCATCGAGCAGTACTTC. The chain employs TRBV7-3 and TRBJ2-7; 10 positions match TRBD1. The V segment lost 6 bases and the J segment 6 bases; nucleotides outside the gene matches: 14. The germline CDR1 and CDR2 sequences are SGHTA and FQGTGA. This CDR3 is 16 amino acids long.